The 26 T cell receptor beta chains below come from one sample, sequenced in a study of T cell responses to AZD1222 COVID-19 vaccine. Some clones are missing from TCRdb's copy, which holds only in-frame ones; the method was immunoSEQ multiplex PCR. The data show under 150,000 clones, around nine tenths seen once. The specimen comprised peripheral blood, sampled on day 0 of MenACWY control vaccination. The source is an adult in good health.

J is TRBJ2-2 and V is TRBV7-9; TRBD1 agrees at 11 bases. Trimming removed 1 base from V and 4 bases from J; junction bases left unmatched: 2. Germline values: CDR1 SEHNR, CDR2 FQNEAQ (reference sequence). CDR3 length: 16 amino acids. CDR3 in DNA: TGTGCCAGCAGCTTAGGGGACAGGGGGATCACCGGGGAGCTGTTTTTT. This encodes CASSLGDRGITGELFF.

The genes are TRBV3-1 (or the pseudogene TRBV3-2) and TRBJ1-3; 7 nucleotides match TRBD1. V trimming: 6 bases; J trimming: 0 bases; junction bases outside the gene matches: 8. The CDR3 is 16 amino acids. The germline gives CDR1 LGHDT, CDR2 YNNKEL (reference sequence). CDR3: CASRQQGLSSGNTIYF. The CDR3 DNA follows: TGTGCCAGCAGGCAACAGGGGTTAAGCTCTGGAAACACCATATATTTT.

The CDR3 reads CASSLVGDATEAFF. CDR3 bases: TGTGCCAGCAGCTTGGTCGGGGACGCCACTGAAGCTTTCTTT. The chain combines TRBV5-4 with TRBJ1-1; D might be TRBD1 (5 bases). This CDR3 has 14 amino acids. With 0 bases removed from V and 4 bases from J, the gap between germline ends came to 10 bases. Germline-derived CDR1 and CDR2 are SGHNT and YYREEE (reference sequence). Based on the CDR3 plus reference TRBV5-4 and TRBJ1-1, the full variable domain is ETGVTQSPTHLIKTRGQQVTLRCSSQSGHNTVSWYQQALGQGPQFIFQYYREEENGRGNFPPRFSGLQFPNYSSELNVNALELDDSALYLCASSLVGDATEAFFGQGTRLTVV.

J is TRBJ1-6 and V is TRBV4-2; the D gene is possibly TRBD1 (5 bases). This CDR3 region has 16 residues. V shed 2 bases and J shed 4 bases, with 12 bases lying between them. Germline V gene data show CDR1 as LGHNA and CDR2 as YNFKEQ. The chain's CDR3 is CASSQPGRSYNSPLHF. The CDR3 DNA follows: TGTGCCAGCAGCCAACCGGGACGGTCATATAATTCACCCCTCCACTTT.

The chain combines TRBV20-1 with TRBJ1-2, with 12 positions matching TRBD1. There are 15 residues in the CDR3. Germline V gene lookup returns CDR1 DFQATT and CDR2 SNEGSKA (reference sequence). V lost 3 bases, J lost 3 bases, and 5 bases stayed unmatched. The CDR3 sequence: CSASSGTGGYYGYTF. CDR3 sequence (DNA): TGCAGTGCTAGTTCGGGGACAGGGGGCTACTATGGCTACACCTTC.

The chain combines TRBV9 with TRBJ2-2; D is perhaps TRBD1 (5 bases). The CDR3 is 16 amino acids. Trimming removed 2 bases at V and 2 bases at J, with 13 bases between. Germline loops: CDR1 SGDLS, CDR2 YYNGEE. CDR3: CASSVPGSFNTGELFF. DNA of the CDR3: TGTGCCAGCAGCGTGCCAGGGTCCTTCAACACCGGGGAGCTGTTTTTT.

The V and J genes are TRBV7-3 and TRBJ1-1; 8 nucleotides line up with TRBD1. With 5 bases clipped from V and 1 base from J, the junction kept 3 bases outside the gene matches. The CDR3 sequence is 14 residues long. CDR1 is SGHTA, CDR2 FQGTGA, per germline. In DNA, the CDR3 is TGTGCCAGCAGCGCAGGGGGCAGGAACACTGAAGCTTTCTTT. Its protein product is CASSAGGRNTEAFF.

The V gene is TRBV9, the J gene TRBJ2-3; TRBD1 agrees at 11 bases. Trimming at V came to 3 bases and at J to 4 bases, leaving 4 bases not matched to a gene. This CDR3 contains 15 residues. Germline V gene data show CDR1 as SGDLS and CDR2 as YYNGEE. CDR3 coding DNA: TGTGCCAGCAGCGCGGACAGGGGGCGTGCAGATACGCAGTATTTT. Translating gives CASSADRGRADTQYF.

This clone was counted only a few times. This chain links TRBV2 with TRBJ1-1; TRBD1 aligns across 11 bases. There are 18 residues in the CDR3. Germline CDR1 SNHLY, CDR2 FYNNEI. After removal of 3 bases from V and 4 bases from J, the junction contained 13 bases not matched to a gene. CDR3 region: CASSEESAGQGVGTEAFF. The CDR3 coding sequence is TGTGCCAGCAGTGAGGAGTCCGCGGGACAGGGGGTGGGCACTGAAGCTTTCTTT.

The CDR3 sequence is CASSRMHTGELFF. DNA for the CDR3: TGTGCCAGCAGCCGGATGCACACCGGGGAGCTGTTTTTT. The chain recombines TRBV7-3 with TRBJ2-2, with D uncertain. Trimming took off 5 bases at V and 3 bases at J, with 7 bases between the two ends. The CDR3 loop spans 13 amino acids. Germline V CDR1 and CDR2: SGHTA, FQGTGA.

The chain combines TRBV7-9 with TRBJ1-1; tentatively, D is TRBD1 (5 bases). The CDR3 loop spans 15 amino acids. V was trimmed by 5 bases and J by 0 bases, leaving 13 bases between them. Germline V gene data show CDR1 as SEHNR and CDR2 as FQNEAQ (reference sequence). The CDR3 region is CASSPGRPMNTEAFF. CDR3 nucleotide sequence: TGTGCCAGCAGCCCAGGGCGCCCCATGAACACTGAAGCTTTCTTT.

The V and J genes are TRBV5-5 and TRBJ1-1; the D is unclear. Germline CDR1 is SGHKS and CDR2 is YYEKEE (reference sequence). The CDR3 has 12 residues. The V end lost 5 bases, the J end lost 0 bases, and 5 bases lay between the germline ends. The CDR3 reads CASSYMNTEAFF. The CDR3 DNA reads TGTGCCAGCAGTTATATGAACACTGAAGCTTTCTTT. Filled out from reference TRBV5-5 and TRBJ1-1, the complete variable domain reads DAGVTQSPTHLIKTRGQQVTLRCSPISGHKSVSWYQQVLGQGPQFIFQYYEKEERGRGNFPDRFSARQFPNYSSELNVNALLLGDSALYLCASSYMNTEAFFGQGTRLTVV.

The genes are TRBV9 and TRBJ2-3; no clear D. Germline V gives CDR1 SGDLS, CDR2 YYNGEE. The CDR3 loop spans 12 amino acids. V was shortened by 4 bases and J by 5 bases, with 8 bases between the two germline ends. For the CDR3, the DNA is TGTGCCAGCAGCTACCTCGAAGATACGCAGTATTTT. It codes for CASSYLEDTQYF.

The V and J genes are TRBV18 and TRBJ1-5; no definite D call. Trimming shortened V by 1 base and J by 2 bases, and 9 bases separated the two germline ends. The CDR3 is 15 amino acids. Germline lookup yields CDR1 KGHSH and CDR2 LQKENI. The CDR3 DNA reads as TGTGCCAGCTCACCACAAGACCTCGGCAATCAGCCCCAGCATTTT. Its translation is CASSPQDLGNQPQHF.

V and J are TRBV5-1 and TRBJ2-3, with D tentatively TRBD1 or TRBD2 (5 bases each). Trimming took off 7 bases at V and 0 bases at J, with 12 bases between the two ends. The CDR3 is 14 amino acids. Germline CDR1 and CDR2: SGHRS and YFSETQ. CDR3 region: CASRDRFSTDTQYF. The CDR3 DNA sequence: TGCGCCAGCCGGGACCGGTTTAGCACAGATACGCAGTATTTT.

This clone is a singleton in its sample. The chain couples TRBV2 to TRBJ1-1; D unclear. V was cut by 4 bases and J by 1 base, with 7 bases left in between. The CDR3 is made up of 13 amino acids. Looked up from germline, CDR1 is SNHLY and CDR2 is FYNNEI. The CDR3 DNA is TGTGCCAGCAGTGTGTGGGAGAACACTGAAGCTTTCTTT. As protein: CASSVWENTEAFF.

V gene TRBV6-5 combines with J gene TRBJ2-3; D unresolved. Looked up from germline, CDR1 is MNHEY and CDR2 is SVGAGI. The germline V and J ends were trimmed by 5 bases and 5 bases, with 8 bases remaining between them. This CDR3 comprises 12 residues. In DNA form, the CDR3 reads TGTGCCAGCAGTCCTTCGAAAGATACGCAGTATTTT. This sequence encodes CASSPSKDTQYF.

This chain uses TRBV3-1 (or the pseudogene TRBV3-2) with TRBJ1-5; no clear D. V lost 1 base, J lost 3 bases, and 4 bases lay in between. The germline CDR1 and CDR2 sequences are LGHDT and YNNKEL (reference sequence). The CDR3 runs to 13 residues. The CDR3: CASSQATNQPQHF. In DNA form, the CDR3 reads TGTGCCAGCAGCCAAGCGACCAATCAGCCCCAGCATTTT.

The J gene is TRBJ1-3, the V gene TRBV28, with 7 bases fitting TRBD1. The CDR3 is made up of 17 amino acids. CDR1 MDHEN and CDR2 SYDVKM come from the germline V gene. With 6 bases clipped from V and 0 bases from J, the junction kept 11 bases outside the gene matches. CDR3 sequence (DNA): TGTGCCAGCAGACCCCTCCGACAGGGCCGCTCTGGAAACACCATATATTTT. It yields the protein CASRPLRQGRSGNTIYF.

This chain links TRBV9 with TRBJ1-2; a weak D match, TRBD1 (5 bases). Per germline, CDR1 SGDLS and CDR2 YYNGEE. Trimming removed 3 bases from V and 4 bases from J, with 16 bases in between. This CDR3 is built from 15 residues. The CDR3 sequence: CASSATRTGLYGYTF. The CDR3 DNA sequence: TGTGCCAGCAGCGCCACTAGGACGGGACTCTATGGCTACACCTTC.

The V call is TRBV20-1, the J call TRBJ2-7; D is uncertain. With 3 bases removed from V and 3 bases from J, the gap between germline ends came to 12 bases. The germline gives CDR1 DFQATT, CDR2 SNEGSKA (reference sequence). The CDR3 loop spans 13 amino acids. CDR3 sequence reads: CSASHSSIYEQYF. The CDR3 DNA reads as TGCAGTGCTAGTCATTCTAGTATCTACGAGCAGTACTTC.

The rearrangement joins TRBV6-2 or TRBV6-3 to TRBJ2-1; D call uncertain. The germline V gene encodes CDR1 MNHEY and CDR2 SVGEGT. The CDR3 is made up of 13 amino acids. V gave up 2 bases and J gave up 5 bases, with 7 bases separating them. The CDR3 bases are TGTGCCAGCAGTTACGAAGGTAACAATGAGCAGTTCTTC. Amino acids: CASSYEGNNEQFF.

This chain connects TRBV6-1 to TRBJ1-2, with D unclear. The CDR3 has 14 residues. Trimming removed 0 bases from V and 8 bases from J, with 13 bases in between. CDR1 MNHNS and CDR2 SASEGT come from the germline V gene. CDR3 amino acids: CASSEALRGYGYTF. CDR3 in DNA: TGTGCCAGCAGTGAAGCGCTTCGGGGATACGGCTACACCTTC.

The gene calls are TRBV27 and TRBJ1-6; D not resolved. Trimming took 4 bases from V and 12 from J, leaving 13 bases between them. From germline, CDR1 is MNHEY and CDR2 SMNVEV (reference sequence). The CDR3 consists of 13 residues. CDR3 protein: CASSWTARQPLHF. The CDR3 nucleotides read TGTGCCAGCAGTTGGACTGCGCGTCAACCCCTCCACTTT.

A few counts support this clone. The CDR3 spells CASSRREGYTF. The CDR3 region has the DNA TGTGCCAGCAGCCGACGCGAGGGCTACACCTTC. The genes are TRBV12-3 or TRBV12-4 and TRBJ1-2; D gene unclear. V was pared by 6 bases and J by 8 bases, with 10 bases between. The CDR3 consists of 11 residues.

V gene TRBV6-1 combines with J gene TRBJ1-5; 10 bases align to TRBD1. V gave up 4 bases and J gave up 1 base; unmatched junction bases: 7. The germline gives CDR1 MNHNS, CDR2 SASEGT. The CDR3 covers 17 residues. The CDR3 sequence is CASSGTRTGGSNQPQHF. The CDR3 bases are TGTGCCAGCAGTGGGACACGGACAGGGGGAAGCAATCAGCCCCAGCATTTT.